These 8 T cell receptor beta chains were sequenced from one sample in a study of vaccination and CD4 T cells after COVID-19. Sequencing of the DNA from cultured CD4+ T cells was carried out with the Oncomine TCR Beta short-read assay. TCRdb passed the PCR reads through MiXCR, listing each CDR3 protein once. Of about 14,000 distinct CDR3 sequences listed, about 65% are singletons. These receptors have no identified antigens. Treatment specified: 10-day PBMC culture with coronavirus spike peptide pools or control peptides (ViraFEST assay). The sequenced sample consisted of CD4+ T cells from blood, cultured in vitro. These receptors were obtained from a human donor who had recovered from COVID-19.

This clonotype was observed a few times. The chain recombines TRBV6-2 or TRBV6-3 with TRBJ1-2; D is uncertain. Trimming removed 5 bases at V and 8 bases at J, with 12 bases between. The CDR3 spans 12 residues. CDR1 is MNHEY and CDR2 is SVGEGT in the germline V gene. CDR3 nucleotide sequence: TGTGCCAGCAGTCGGCATTGGGAAGGCTACACCTTC. Encoded protein: CASSRHWEGYTF.

V is TRBV10-3 and J is TRBJ1-3; D not resolved. Between the trimmed V and J ends, which lost 2 bases and 0 bases, there was a span of 14 bases. The CDR3 consists of 17 residues. The germline V gene encodes CDR1 ENHRY and CDR2 SYGVKD. CDR3 amino acids: CAISEIPPGNSGNTIYF. The CDR3 region has the DNA TGTGCCATCAGTGAGATCCCCCCAGGCAACTCTGGAAACACCATATATTTT.

The chain combines TRBV5-1 with TRBJ2-4, with D perhaps matching TRBD2 (7 bases). V was trimmed by 0 bases and J by 12 bases, leaving 13 bases between them. CDR1 and CDR2 (germline): SGHRS, YFSETQ. This CDR3 contains 13 residues. The CDR3 sequence: CASSLGRGADQYF. The CDR3 DNA sequence: TGCGCCAGCAGCTTGGGACGGGGGGCGGATCAGTACTTC. Full variable domain (outside the CDR3, taken from reference TRBV5-1 and TRBJ2-4): KAGVTQTPRYLIKTRGQQVTLSCSPISGHRSVSWYQQTPGQGLQFLFEYFSETQRNKGNFPGRFSGRQFSNSRSEMNVSTLELGDSALYLCASSLGRGADQYFGAGTRLSVL.

CDR3 loop: CSATFLPSGRQNEQFF. The CDR3 DNA sequence: TGCAGTGCCACCTTCCTTCCAAGCGGGAGACAAAATGAGCAGTTCTTC. The chain carries TRBV20-1 and TRBJ2-1, with 8 nucleotides matching TRBD2. The J segment lost 7 bases and the V segment lost 6 bases, leaving 17 bases of the junction unmatched. The germline V gene has CDR1 DFQATT and CDR2 SNEGSKA (reference sequence). CDR3 length equals 16 residues.

This chain joins TRBV2 and TRBJ2-7, with 7 bases aligning to TRBD1. The J segment lost 2 bases and the V segment lost 5 bases, leaving 6 bases of the junction unmatched. In germline, CDR1 is SNHLY, CDR2 FYNNEI. This CDR3 region has 14 residues. In DNA, the CDR3 is TGTGCCAGCAGTAAACAGGGGTCTGCCTACGAGCAGTACTTC. Translated: CASSKQGSAYEQYF.

J is TRBJ2-5 and V is TRBV6-1; D could derive from TRBD1 or TRBD2 (6 bases each). This CDR3 is 14 amino acids long. Deletions cut 5 bases from V and 4 bases from J, with 14 bases between. Germline V gene lookup returns CDR1 MNHNS and CDR2 SASEGT. The CDR3 sequence is CASSPRWGAETQYF. The CDR3 bases are TGTGCCAGCAGTCCTCGTTGGGGGGCAGAGACCCAGTACTTC.

Points on this clonotype: The germline gene is not matched at one end of the junction; a read error may be the cause. The rearrangement joins TRBV18 to TRBJ1-5; no clear D. This CDR3 has 14 amino acids. Germline assignment: CDR1 KGHSH and CDR2 LQKENI. Here the CDR3 reads CASSPQVGNQPQHF. CDR3 DNA sequence: TGTGCCAGCTCTCCACAAGTGGGCAATCAGCCCCAGCATTTT. Combining the CDR3 with reference TRBV18 and TRBJ1-5 gives the whole variable domain NAGVMQNPRHLVRRRGQEARLRCSPMKGHSHVYWYRQLPEEGLKFMVYLQKENIIDESGMPKERFSAEFPKEGPSILRIQQVVRGDSAAYFCASSPQVGNQPQHFGDGTRLSIL.

The chain has TRBV2 and TRBJ1-2; D is ambiguous. The CDR3 runs 12 residues. Per the germline V gene, CDR1 is SNHLY and CDR2 is FYNNEI. Between the trimmed V and J ends, which lost 7 bases and 4 bases, there was a span of 10 bases. DNA of the CDR3: TGTGCCAGCAATGTGCAGCCCTATGGCTACACCTTC. Translated, it gives CASNVQPYGYTF.